The clone carrying this TCR beta chain appeared many times. Its antigen is currently unknown. These data belong to a study of T-cell reconstitution after alpha-beta-depleted transplantation in children. It was with unique molecular identifiers that the TCRbeta library was prepared. MiXCR, run by TCRdb on the PCR reads, gives a single entry per CDR3 protein. The data hold about 600,000 distinct CDR3 sequences, with 10% to 15% observed a single time. Broader study findings: Reported findings indicate that, about two months after transplant, alpha-beta T cells came from several hundred expanded clones, which were derived from non-depleted graft cells.

The J segment lost 10 bases and the V segment lost 0 bases, leaving 11 bases of the junction unmatched. The CDR3 totals 16 residues. Germline values: CDR1 DFQATT, CDR2 SNEGSKA (reference sequence). The sequence was collected from a male patient aged 5 to 17 who had a stem cell transplant for acute myeloid leukemia, so the T cells may come from the graft donor. The chain has TRBV20-1 and TRBJ2-2; TRBD1 matches at 10 bases. Sample: PBMCs, mostly from graft donor cells, taken 360 days after TCRalphabeta/CD19-depleted stem cell transplant. The CDR3 DNA is TGCAGTGCTAGAGATGGGTCAGGGACAGGGGCCGAGGAGCTGTTTTTT. Translated: CSARDGSGTGAEELFF.